This T cell receptor (beta chain) appears in the sequencing data of a study of T cells after yellow fever vaccination. This clonotype was seen many times. MiXCR, run by TCRdb on the 5' RACE reads, gives a single entry per CDR3 protein. The data contain 100,000 to 150,000 distinct CDR3 sequences, more than 6% of them seen just once; the ten biggest clones take up about 2.7%. Sample: CD4+ T cells sorted from PBMCs, taken approximately 11 days after the first yellow fever vaccination. The TCR sequence derives from a man aged 18 to 35 who received the YFV17D yellow fever vaccine.

CDR3 bases: TGCGCCAGCAGCTTGAGCCCAACTAATGAAAAACTGTTTTTT. It is translated as CASSLSPTNEKLFF. V and J are TRBV5-1 and TRBJ1-4; D call uncertain. V dropped 1 base and J dropped 0 bases, with 4 bases sitting between them. The CDR3 is made up of 14 amino acids. Germline V gene lookup returns CDR1 SGHRS and CDR2 YFSETQ.